The next 10 T cell receptor beta chains were all read from a single sample in a study of T cell repertoires in cytomegalovirus infection. No antigen is known for these receptors. A single record per CDR3 protein comes from TCRdb applying MiXCR to the reads. The sample includes about 110,000 distinct CDR3 sequences, 9.5% to 13% seen only once; the top ten take about 32%. The specimen was PBMCs, sequenced either directly or after in vitro stimulation (not recorded which). The receptors were gathered from a human donor in good health (CMV status not recorded). Some clones in this sample may be carry-over from other donors' samples.

The rearrangement joins TRBV12-3 or TRBV12-4 to TRBJ2-1; no clear D gene. Trimming removed 7 bases at V and 0 bases at J, with 16 bases between. The CDR3 spans 16 residues. The CDR3, as DNA: TGTGCCAGCATTACCGATTTGGGGTCCTCCTACAATGAGCAGTTCTTC. It translates to CASITDLGSSYNEQFF.

This clonotype appeared many times. The chain has TRBV7-9 and TRBJ2-7, with 7 nucleotides matching TRBD1. There are 14 residues in the CDR3. V shed 4 bases and J 3 bases; nucleotides not matched to a gene: 6. Germline V CDR1 and CDR2: SEHNR, FQNEAQ (reference sequence). CDR3 nucleotide sequence: TGTGCCAGCAGCTACATGGACAGGATCTACGAGCAGTACTTC. As protein: CASSYMDRIYEQYF.

This clonotype has only a few counts. This chain connects TRBV25-1 to TRBJ1-1; 7 bases match TRBD1. This CDR3 region has 11 residues. Germline-derived CDR1 and CDR2 are MGHDK and SYGVNS. Trimming took 6 bases from V and 11 from J; bases not matched to a gene: 6. Here the CDR3 DNA reads TGTGCCAGCAGGGGACAGCTCGAGGCTTTCTTT. Translation: CASRGQLEAFF.

The chain uses TRBV4-3 and TRBJ1-2, with TRBD1 as a possible D gene (5 bases). This CDR3 region has 16 residues. The germline V gene encodes CDR1 LGHNA and CDR2 YSLEER. The V end was cut by 0 bases, the J end by 8 bases, with 19 bases between. The CDR3 reads CASSQEGQGPIYGYTF. As DNA, the CDR3 is TGCGCCAGCAGCCAAGAGGGGCAAGGGCCGATTTACGGCTACACCTTC.

This clonotype has at least ten counts. V and J are TRBV11-2 and TRBJ1-4, with D unclear. The germline CDR1 and CDR2 sequences are SGHAT and FQNNGV. The CDR3 totals 14 residues. V lost 5 bases to trimming and J lost 8 bases, with 15 bases between them. CDR3: CASSLMGPSEKLFF. In nucleotides, the CDR3 is TGTGCCAGCAGCCTTATGGGCCCAAGCGAAAAACTGTTTTTT. Full variable domain (rest looked up from reference TRBV11-2 and TRBJ1-4): EAGVAQSPRYKIIEKRQSVAFWCNPISGHATLYWYQQILGQGPKLLIQFQNNGVVDDSQLPKDRFSAERLKGVDSTLKIQPAKLEDSAVYLCASSLMGPSEKLFFGSGTQLSVL.

This rearrangement joins TRBV12-3 or TRBV12-4 to TRBJ1-2, with TRBD1 matching 7 bases. Trimming cost V 6 bases and J 8 bases; bases outside gene matches: 9. The CDR3 contains 13 residues. The CDR3 coding sequence is TGTGCCAGCAGAAGGGACAGCTATGGGGGCTACACCTTC. This codes for CASRRDSYGGYTF.

This sequence joins TRBV7-2 and TRBJ1-5; 11 bases align to TRBD1. Per the germline V gene, CDR1 is SGHTA and CDR2 is FQGNSA. Germline trimming cut 5 bases from V and 6 bases from J; bases unmatched to any gene: 3. The CDR3 is 14 residues long. The CDR3 protein is CASSAGTGGQPQHF. CDR3 nucleotide sequence: TGTGCCAGCAGCGCCGGGACAGGGGGTCAGCCCCAGCATTTT.

This clonotype was seen repeatedly, ten times or more. V usage is TRBV6-2 or TRBV6-3 and J usage is TRBJ2-4; D might be TRBD1 (6 bases). Per germline, CDR1 MNHEY and CDR2 SVGEGT. The CDR3 has 15 residues. Trimming took off 6 bases at V and 0 bases at J, with 12 bases between the two ends. The CDR3 DNA follows: TGTGCCAGCAGGGGACAACGACTAGCCAAAAACATTCAGTACTTC. Amino acids: CASRGQRLAKNIQYF.

This clonotype was picked up many times. J is TRBJ1-2 and V is TRBV10-3; D perhaps matches TRBD1 (5 bases). Trimming shortened V by 7 bases and J by 1 base, and 13 bases separated the two germline ends. Germline V gene lookup returns CDR1 ENHRY and CDR2 SYGVKD. The CDR3 sequence is 14 residues long. The DNA of the CDR3 is TGTGCCATCAAGCGGGGCTGGGATAACTATGGCTACACCTTC. Translation: CAIKRGWDNYGYTF.

This clonotype was counted many times. J is TRBJ2-7 and V is TRBV4-1; 9 bases are shared with TRBD1. This CDR3 spans 16 amino acids. The trim removed 0 bases at V and 2 bases at J, leaving 5 bases unmatched. Germline assignment: CDR1 MGHRA and CDR2 YSYEKL. The CDR3 region is CASSQDTGGSPYEQYF. The CDR3 nucleotides read TGCGCCAGCAGCCAAGATACAGGGGGCTCTCCCTACGAGCAGTACTTC.